The source of this T cell receptor (beta chain) is a study of T-cell reconstitution after alpha-beta-depleted transplantation in children. The CDR3 extends over 12 amino acids. Germline V gives CDR1 SQVTM, CDR2 ANQGSEA. V was shortened by 4 bases and J by 3 bases, with 7 bases between the two germline ends. For TCRbeta, the library was prepared with unique molecular identifiers. MiXCR, run by TCRdb on the PCR reads, gives a single entry per CDR3 protein. The sample holds around 200,000 distinct CDR3 sequences, roughly 10% seen once. The V and J genes are TRBV29-1 and TRBJ1-3; D remains unclear. The sample consisted of PBMCs from the stem cell graft donor, taken from the stem cell graft. The receptor was isolated from a human donor who donated a stem cell graft to a child with acute lymphoblastic leukemia. CDR3 loop: CSVGTDGNTIYF. The CDR3 nucleotides read TGCAGCGTTGGGACGGATGGAAACACCATATATTTT.